Shown below are 26 T cell receptor beta chains from a single sample sequenced in a study of CXCR3-negative and CXCR3-positive naive CD8 T cells (dated by TCRdb to the late 2010s). What the research found in general, with its limitations: Compared with CXCR3-negative naive cells, CXCR3-positive naive cells had TRB CDR3s with higher hydrophobicity (lower Kidera factor 4), lower energy, and higher strength and volume indices.

TCRdb names NextSeq 550 as the instrument used. The Human TCR Profiling Kit (MiLaboratory) was used to prepare UMI-labeled 5' RACE TRB cDNA libraries. Reads reprocessed by TCRdb are summarized as one entry per CDR3 protein sequence, and DNA is absent. The sample's table lists a count of about 70,000 distinct CDR3 sequences. The ten biggest clones cover 0.55% to 0.8% of the sample. No cognate antigen is known for these TCRs. Material for sequencing was naive CXCR3+ CD8+ T cells from blood. This sample's cell subset or site label indicates: CD45RO-CCR7+CD27+CD95- naive CD8+ T cells expressing CXCR3 (TNR3+). Receptor source: a human donor in good health. Some clones in this sample may be carry-over from other donors' samples.

CDR3 sequence: CASSYGSGGTDTQYF. V and J are TRBV6-5 and TRBJ2-3; TCRdb's D call of TRBD1 is untestable without DNA. The CDR3 consists of 15 residues. Germline loops: CDR1 MNHEY, CDR2 SVGAGI.

The chain couples TRBV15 to TRBJ2-7; TCRdb picks TRBD1, but there is no DNA to check that call. Germline V lookup: CDR1 LNHNV, CDR2 YYDKDF (reference sequence). The CDR3 length is 12 residues. The CDR3 spells CATRQGSYEQYF.

The V call is TRBV6-5, the J call TRBJ2-3; as DNA is missing, the TRBD1 call by TCRdb cannot be tested. CDR1 and CDR2 (germline): MNHEY, SVGAGI. This CDR3 is built from 15 residues. The CDR3: CASSLTEGAADTQYF.

The rearrangement uses TRBV7-8 and TRBJ2-5; TCRdb reports TRBD2, a call that lacks DNA to check it against. CDR1 and CDR2 (germline): SGHVS, FQNEAQ. The CDR3 loop spans 16 amino acids. The CDR3 protein is CASSLVGTRGKETQYF.

This chain links TRBV6-5 with TRBJ2-7. CDR3 length equals 14 residues. Germline lookup yields CDR1 MNHEY and CDR2 SVGAGI. The CDR3 region is CSSSSDAQTYEQYF.

The V call is TRBV11-3, the J call TRBJ1-1; TCRdb outputs TRBD1, but without DNA this stays unchecked. The CDR3 runs 14 residues. Germline loops: CDR1 SGHNT, CDR2 YENEEA. CDR3 region: CASSGDRVNTEAFF.

The chain employs TRBV9 and TRBJ1-6; TCRdb gives TRBD1 as the D gene, but with no DNA this cannot be confirmed. Looked up from germline, CDR1 is SGDLS and CDR2 is YYNGEE. There are 12 residues in the CDR3. The CDR3 loop reads CASRGQGSPLHF.

V and J are TRBV5-1 and TRBJ1-1. Germline V gene data show CDR1 as SGHRS and CDR2 as YFSETQ. The CDR3 is made up of 14 amino acids. This CDR3 reads CASSLDRVDTEAFF.

The gene calls are TRBV6-5 and TRBJ2-7. The length of the CDR3 is 14 residues. The V gene's germline CDR1 is MNHEY and CDR2 SVGAGI. The chain's CDR3 is CASSFRTATYEQYF.

The chain combines TRBV5-4 with TRBJ2-2; the D gene TCRdb calls, TRBD2, cannot be checked with no DNA. CDR3 length: 15 amino acids. Germline CDR1 reads SGHNT; CDR2 reads YYREEE (reference sequence). The chain's CDR3 is CASSPGGGLYGELFF.

The chain joins TRBV10-2 to TRBJ2-2. The germline V gene has CDR1 WSHSY and CDR2 SAAADI. The CDR3 sequence is 14 residues long. CDR3 loop: CASSAIHETGELFF.

The chain links TRBV20-1 to TRBJ2-7; the D gene TCRdb calls, TRBD1, cannot be checked with no DNA. The CDR3 contains 13 residues. The germline CDR1 and CDR2 sequences are DFQATT and SNEGSKA (reference sequence). The CDR3 spells CSARDRTGFEQYF.

This chain joins TRBV27 and TRBJ2-3; TCRdb indicates TRBD1, and absent DNA this call remains unverified. Germline V gives CDR1 MNHEY, CDR2 SMNVEV (reference sequence). The CDR3 has 19 amino acids. The CDR3: CASRLVKVTGGTSTDTQYF.

The rearrangement uses TRBV20-1 and TRBJ2-3; TCRdb designates TRBD1, a call that cannot be tested without DNA. The CDR3 is 16 amino acids. The germline V gene has CDR1 DFQATT and CDR2 SNEGSKA (reference sequence). The CDR3 loop is CSALTIHSWGPDTQYF.

V is TRBV7-6 and J is TRBJ1-4; the TCRdb call, TRBD1, lacks DNA for checking. The CDR3 extends over 14 amino acids. CDR1 and CDR2 (germline): SGHVS, FNYEAQ. CDR3 sequence: CASTQTGVNEKLFF.

The rearrangement links TRBV20-1 to TRBJ2-1; TCRdb calls TRBD2, which cannot be checked without DNA. This CDR3 is built from 16 residues. Germline values: CDR1 DFQATT, CDR2 SNEGSKA (reference sequence). CDR3 region: CSARGTSGHRGNEQFF.

The rearrangement links TRBV29-1 to TRBJ2-7. This CDR3 is built from 12 residues. Germline CDR1 SQVTM, CDR2 ANQGSEA. This CDR3 reads CSVEARAYEQYF.

The chain has TRBV6-2 or TRBV6-3 and TRBJ1-1. The CDR3 runs 14 residues. Germline CDR1 is MNHEY and CDR2 is SVGEGT. The CDR3 here is CASSYSKRGTEAFF.

The chain combines TRBV2 with TRBJ2-5; TCRdb's assignment of TRBD1 cannot be checked, as there is no DNA. The germline V gene encodes CDR1 SNHLY and CDR2 FYNNEI. The CDR3 covers 14 residues. The CDR3 reads CASRQGQNQETQYF.

V is TRBV9 and J is TRBJ2-1; TCRdb's D call, TRBD2, is unchecked because there is no DNA. CDR3 size: 20 residues. Germline assignment: CDR1 SGDLS and CDR2 YYNGEE. Here the CDR3 reads CASSVGFSGGPTANNNEQFF. The full variable domain, rest sourced from reference TRBV9 and TRBJ2-1, is DSGVTQTPKHLITATGQRVTLRCSPRSGDLSVYWYQQSLDQGLQFLIQYYNGEERAKGNILERFSAQQFPDLHSELNLSSLELGDSALYFCASSVGFSGGPTANNNEQFFGPGTRLTVL.

This chain joins TRBV28 and TRBJ2-7; the TRBD2 assignment by TCRdb is unverifiable without DNA. Per germline, CDR1 MDHEN and CDR2 SYDVKM. This CDR3 has 15 residues. The chain's CDR3 is CASSFQTSGRDEQYF.

The chain couples TRBV4-1 to TRBJ2-3. CDR1 and CDR2 (germline): MGHRA, YSYEKL. This CDR3 region has 14 residues. CDR3 residues: CASSQANPPDTQYF.

The chain uses TRBV7-8 and TRBJ2-1; the D call of TRBD1 rests on TCRdb alone, since no DNA is present to check it. Looked up from germline, CDR1 is SGHVS and CDR2 is FQNEAQ. There are 15 residues in the CDR3. The CDR3 sequence is CASSDWDRGIDEQFF. Together with reference TRBV7-8 and TRBJ2-1, the CDR3 gives the full variable domain: GAGVSQSPRYKVAKRGQDVALRCDPISGHVSLFWYQQALGQGPEFLTYFQNEAQLDKSGLPSDRFFAERPEGSVSTLKIQRTQQEDSAVYLCASSDWDRGIDEQFFGPGTRLTVL.

The chain links TRBV5-1 to TRBJ1-4; TCRdb selects TRBD1, and the lack of DNA leaves this call unchecked. This CDR3 is built from 16 residues. Per germline, CDR1 SGHRS and CDR2 YFSETQ. CDR3 sequence: CASSGTGPATNEKLFF.

This rearrangement joins TRBV3-1 to TRBJ1-4; there is no DNA to check the TCRdb D call of TRBD1. From germline, CDR1 is LGHDT and CDR2 YNNKEL (reference sequence). CDR3 length equals 18 residues. The CDR3 sequence is CASSRPYGTEDLTEKLFF.

The V and J genes are TRBV4-1 and TRBJ2-7; the D call of TRBD1 rests on TCRdb alone, since no DNA is present to check it. The CDR3 loop spans 15 amino acids. Germline assignment: CDR1 MGHRA and CDR2 YSYEKL. The CDR3 spells CASSQDPLGANEQYF.